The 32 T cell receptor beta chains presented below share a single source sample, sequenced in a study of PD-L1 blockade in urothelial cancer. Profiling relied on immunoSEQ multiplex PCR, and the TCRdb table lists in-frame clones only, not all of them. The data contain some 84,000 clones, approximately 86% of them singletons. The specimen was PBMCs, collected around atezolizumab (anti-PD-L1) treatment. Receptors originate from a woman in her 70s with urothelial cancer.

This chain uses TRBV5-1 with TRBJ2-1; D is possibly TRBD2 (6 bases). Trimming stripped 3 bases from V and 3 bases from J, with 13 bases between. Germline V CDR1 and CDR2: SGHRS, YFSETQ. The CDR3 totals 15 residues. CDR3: CASSSNPGDYNEQFF. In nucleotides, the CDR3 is TGCGCCAGCAGCTCGAACCCGGGAGACTACAATGAGCAGTTCTTC.

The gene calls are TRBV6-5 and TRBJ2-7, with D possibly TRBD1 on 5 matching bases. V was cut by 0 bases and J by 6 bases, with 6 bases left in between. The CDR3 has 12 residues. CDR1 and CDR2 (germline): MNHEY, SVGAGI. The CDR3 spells CASSYSRGEQYF. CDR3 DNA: TGTGCCAGCAGTTACTCAAGGGGCGAGCAGTACTTC.

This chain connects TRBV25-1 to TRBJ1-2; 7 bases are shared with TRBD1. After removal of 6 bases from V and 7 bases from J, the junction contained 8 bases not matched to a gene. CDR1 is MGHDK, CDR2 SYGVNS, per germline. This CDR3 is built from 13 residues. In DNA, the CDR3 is TGTGCCAGCAGCACTACAGGGGTAGGTGGCTACACCTTC. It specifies CASSTTGVGGYTF.

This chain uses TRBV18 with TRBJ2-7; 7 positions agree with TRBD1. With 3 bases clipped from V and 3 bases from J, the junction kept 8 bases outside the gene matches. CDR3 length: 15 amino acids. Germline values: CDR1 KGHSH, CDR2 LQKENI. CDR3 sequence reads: CASSPPGQTIYEQYF. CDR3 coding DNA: TGTGCCAGCTCACCCCCGGGACAGACTATCTACGAGCAGTACTTC.

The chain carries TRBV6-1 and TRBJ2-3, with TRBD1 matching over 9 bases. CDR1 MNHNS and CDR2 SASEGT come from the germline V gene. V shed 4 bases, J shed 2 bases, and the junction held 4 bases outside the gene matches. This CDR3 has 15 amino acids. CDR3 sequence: CASSVWTGDTDTQYF. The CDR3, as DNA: TGTGCCAGCAGTGTGTGGACAGGGGACACAGATACGCAGTATTTT.

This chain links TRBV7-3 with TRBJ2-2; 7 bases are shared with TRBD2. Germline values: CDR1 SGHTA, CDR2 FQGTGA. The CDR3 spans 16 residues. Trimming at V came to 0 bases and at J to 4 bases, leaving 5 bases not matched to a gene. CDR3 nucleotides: TGTGCCAGCAGCTTAACGTTGCCTAGCGGCACCGGGGAGCTGTTTTTT. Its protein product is CASSLTLPSGTGELFF.

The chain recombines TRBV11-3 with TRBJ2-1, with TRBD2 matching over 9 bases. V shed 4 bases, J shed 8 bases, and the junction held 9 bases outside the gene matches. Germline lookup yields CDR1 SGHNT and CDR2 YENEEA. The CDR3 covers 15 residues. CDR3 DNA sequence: TGTGCCAGCAGCTCCCGGGGTAGCGGGAGTTATGAGCAGTTCTTC. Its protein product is CASSSRGSGSYEQFF. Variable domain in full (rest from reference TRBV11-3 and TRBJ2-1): EAGVVQSPRYKIIEKKQPVAFWCNPISGHNTLYWYLQNLGQGPELLIRYENEEAVDDSQLPKDRFSAERLKGVDSTLKIQPAELGDSAVYLCASSSRGSGSYEQFFGPGTRLTVL.

CDR3 DNA sequence: TGTGCCAGCAGCTTAGGACAGAGCAATGAGCAGTTCTTC. Residues: CASSLGQSNEQFF. The chain employs TRBV7-7 and TRBJ2-1; possible D gene TRBD1, 5 bases. V was trimmed by 1 base and J by 6 bases, leaving 7 bases between them. The germline CDR1 and CDR2 sequences are SSHAT and FNYEAQ (reference sequence). The CDR3 has 13 amino acids.

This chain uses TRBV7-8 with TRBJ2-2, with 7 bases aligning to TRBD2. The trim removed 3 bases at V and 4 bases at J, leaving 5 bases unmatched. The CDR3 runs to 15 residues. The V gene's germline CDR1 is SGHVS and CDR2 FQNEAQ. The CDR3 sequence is CASSFQGRGTGELFF. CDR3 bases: TGTGCCAGCAGCTTCCAAGGGAGGGGCACCGGGGAGCTGTTTTTT.

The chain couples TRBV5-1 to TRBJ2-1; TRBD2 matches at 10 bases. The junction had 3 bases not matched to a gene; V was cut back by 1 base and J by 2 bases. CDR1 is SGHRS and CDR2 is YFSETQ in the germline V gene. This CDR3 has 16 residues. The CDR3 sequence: CASSLTSGMAYNEQFF. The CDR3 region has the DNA TGCGCCAGCAGCTTGACTAGCGGGATGGCCTACAATGAGCAGTTCTTC.

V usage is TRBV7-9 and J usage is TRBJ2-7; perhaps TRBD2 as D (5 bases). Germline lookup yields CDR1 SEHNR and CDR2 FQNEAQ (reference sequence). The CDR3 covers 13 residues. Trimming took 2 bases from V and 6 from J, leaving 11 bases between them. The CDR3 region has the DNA TGTGCCAGCAGCTTAACGAGGGCCAGCGAGCAGTACTTC. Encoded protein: CASSLTRASEQYF. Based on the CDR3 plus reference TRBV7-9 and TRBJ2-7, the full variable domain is DTGVSQNPRHKITKRGQNVTFRCDPISEHNRLYWYRQTLGQGPEFLTYFQNEAQLEKSRLLSDRFSAERPKGSFSTLEIQRTEQGDSAMYLCASSLTRASEQYFGPGTRLTVT.

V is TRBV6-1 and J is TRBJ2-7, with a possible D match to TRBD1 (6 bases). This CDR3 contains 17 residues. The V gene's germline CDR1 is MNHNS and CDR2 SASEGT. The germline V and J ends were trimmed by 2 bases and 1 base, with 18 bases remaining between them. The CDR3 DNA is TGTGCCAGCAGTGAATCCACAGGGTTTATAGTATCCTACGAGCAGTACTTC. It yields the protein CASSESTGFIVSYEQYF.

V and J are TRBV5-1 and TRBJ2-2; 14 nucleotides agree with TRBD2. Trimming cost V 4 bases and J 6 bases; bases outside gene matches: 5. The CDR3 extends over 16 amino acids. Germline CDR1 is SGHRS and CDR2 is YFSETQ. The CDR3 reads CASSTGTSGRAGELFF. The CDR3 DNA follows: TGCGCCAGCAGCACAGGGACTAGCGGGAGAGCCGGGGAGCTGTTTTTT.

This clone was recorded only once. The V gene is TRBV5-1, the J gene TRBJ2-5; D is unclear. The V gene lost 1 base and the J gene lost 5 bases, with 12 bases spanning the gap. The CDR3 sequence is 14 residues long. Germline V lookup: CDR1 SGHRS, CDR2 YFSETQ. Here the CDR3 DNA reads TGCGCCAGCAGCTTGAGTGGTATAGAGGAGACCCAGTACTTC. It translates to CASSLSGIEETQYF. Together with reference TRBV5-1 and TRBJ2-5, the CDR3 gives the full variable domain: KAGVTQTPRYLIKTRGQQVTLSCSPISGHRSVSWYQQTPGQGLQFLFEYFSETQRNKGNFPGRFSGRQFSNSRSEMNVSTLELGDSALYLCASSLSGIEETQYFGPGTRLLVL.

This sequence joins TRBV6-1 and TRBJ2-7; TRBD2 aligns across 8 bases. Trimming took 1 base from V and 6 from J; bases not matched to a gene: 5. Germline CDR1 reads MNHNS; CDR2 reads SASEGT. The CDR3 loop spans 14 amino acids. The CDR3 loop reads CASSEVGTRGEQYF. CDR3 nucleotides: TGTGCCAGCAGTGAAGTCGGGACTAGGGGCGAGCAGTACTTC.

CDR3 DNA sequence: TGTGCCAGCAGTGAGAACAATGCGGGGGTAAGGACAGATACGCAGTATTTT. Amino acids: CASSENNAGVRTDTQYF. The J gene is TRBJ2-3, the V gene TRBV2; 7 bases are shared with TRBD2. The CDR3 spans 17 residues. CDR1 and CDR2 (germline): SNHLY, FYNNEI. After removal of 3 bases from V and 3 bases from J, the junction contained 12 bases not matched to a gene.

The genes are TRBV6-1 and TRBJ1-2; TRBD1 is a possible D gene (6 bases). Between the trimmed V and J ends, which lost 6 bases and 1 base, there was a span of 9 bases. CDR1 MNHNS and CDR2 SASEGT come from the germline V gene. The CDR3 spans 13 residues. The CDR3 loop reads CASSGTNNYGYTF. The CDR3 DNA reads TGTGCCAGCAGCGGGACAAATAACTATGGCTACACCTTC.

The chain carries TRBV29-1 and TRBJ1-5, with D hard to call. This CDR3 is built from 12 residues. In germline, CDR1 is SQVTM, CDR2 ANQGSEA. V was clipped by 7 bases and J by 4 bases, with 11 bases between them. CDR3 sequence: CSALFPNQPQHF. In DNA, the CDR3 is TGCAGCGCTCTGTTCCCGAATCAGCCCCAGCATTTT.

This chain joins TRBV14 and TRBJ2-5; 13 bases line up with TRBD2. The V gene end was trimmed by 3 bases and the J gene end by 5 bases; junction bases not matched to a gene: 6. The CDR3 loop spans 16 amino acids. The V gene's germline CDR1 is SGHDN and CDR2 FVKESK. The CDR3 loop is CASSHRLAGGYETQYF. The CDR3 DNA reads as TGTGCCAGCAGCCACCGACTAGCGGGAGGATATGAGACCCAGTACTTC.

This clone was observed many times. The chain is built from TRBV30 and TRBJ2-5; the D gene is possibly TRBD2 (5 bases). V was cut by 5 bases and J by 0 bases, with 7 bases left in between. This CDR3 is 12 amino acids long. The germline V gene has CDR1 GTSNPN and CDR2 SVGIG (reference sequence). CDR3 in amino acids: CAWSDYQETQYF. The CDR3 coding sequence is TGTGCCTGGTCGGACTACCAAGAGACCCAGTACTTC.

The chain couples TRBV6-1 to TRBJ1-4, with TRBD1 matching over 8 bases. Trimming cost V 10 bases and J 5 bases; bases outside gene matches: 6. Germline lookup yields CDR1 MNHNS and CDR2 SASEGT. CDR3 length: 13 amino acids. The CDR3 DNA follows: TGTGCCACCTCGGACAGGGAGAATGAAAAACTGTTTTTT. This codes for CATSDRENEKLFF.

Here the CDR3 DNA reads TGTGCCAGCAGCTTAGCTCGCACATTCGCAACTAATGAAAAACTGTTTTTT. Protein product: CASSLARTFATNEKLFF. This rearrangement joins TRBV7-9 to TRBJ1-4, with D unclear. With 0 bases removed from V and 0 bases from J, the gap between germline ends came to 11 bases. Germline V CDR1 and CDR2: SEHNR, FQNEAQ (reference sequence). The CDR3 runs 17 residues. The full variable domain, with the rest looked up from reference TRBV7-9 and TRBJ1-4, is DTGVSQNPRHKITKRGQNVTFRCDPISEHNRLYWYRQTLGQGPEFLTYFQNEAQLEKSRLLSDRFSAERPKGSFSTLEIQRTEQGDSAMYLCASSLARTFATNEKLFFGSGTQLSVL.

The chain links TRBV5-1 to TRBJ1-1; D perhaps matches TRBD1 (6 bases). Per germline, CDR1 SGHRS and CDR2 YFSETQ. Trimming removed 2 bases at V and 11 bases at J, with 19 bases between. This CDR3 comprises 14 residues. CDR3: CASSLKGEPGEAFF. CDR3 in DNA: TGCGCCAGCAGCTTAAAGGGGGAACCCGGGGAGGCTTTCTTT.

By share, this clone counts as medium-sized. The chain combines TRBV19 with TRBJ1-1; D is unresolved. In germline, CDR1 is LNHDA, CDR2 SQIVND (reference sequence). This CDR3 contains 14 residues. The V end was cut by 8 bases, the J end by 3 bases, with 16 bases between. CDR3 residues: CASGIGTTDTEAFF. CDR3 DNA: TGTGCCAGTGGGATAGGTACCACGGACACTGAAGCTTTCTTT.

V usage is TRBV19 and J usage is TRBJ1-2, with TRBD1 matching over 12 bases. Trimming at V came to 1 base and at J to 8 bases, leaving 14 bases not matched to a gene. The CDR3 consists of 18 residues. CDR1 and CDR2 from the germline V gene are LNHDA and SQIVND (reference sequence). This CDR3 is CASSIGPNPGQGAKGYTF. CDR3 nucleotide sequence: TGTGCCAGTAGTATAGGACCTAATCCGGGACAGGGGGCGAAAGGCTACACCTTC.

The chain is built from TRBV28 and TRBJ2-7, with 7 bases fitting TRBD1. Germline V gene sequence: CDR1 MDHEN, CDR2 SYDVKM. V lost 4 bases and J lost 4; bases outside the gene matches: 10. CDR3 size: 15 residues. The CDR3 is CASSSRTGTEYEQYF. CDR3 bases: TGTGCCAGCAGTTCCAGGACCGGGACAGAATACGAGCAGTACTTC. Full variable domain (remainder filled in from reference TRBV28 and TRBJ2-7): DVKVTQSSRYLVKRTGEKVFLECVQDMDHENMFWYRQDPGLGLRLIYFSYDVKMKEKGDIPEGYSVSREKKERFSLILESASTNQTSMYLCASSSRTGTEYEQYFGPGTRLTVT.

DNA of the CDR3: TGTGCCAGCAGCGTAGCACCCCCGGGACAGGGAGGCACCGGGGAGCTGTTTTTT. Translation: CASSVAPPGQGGTGELFF. The chain joins TRBV9 to TRBJ2-2; 9 bases are a match to TRBD1. The V gene's germline CDR1 is SGDLS and CDR2 YYNGEE. V shed 0 bases, J shed 4 bases, and the junction held 10 bases outside the gene matches. CDR3 length: 18 amino acids.

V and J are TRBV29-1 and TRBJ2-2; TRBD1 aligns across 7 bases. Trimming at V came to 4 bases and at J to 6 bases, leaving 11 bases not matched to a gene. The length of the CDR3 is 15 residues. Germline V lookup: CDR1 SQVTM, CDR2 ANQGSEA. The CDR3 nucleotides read TGCAGCGTTGGGGGGACAGCCGGGCGATCCGGGGAGCTGTTTTTT. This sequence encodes CSVGGTAGRSGELFF.

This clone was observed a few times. This CDR3 is CASSVRQGPPDTQYF. CDR3 bases: TGTGCCAGCAGCGTCCGACAGGGACCGCCAGATACGCAGTATTTT. The chain uses TRBV9 and TRBJ2-3; TRBD1 aligns across 7 bases. V shed 2 bases and J 4 bases; nucleotides not matched to a gene: 7. CDR1 and CDR2 from the germline V gene are SGDLS and YYNGEE. This CDR3 region has 15 residues.

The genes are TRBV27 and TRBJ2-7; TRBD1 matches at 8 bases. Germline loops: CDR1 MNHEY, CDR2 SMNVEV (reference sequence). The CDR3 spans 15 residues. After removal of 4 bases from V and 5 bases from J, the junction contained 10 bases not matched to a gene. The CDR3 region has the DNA TGTGCCAGCAGTTCCAGGACAGGGAAGAGTGACGAGCAGTACTTC. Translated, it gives CASSSRTGKSDEQYF.

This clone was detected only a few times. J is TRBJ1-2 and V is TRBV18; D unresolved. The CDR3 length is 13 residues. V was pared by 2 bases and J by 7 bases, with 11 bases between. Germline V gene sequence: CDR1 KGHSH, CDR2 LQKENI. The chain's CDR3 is CASSPDSWAGYTF. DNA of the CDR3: TGTGCCAGCTCACCAGATTCGTGGGCTGGCTACACCTTC. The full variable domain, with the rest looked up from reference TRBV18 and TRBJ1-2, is NAGVMQNPRHLVRRRGQEARLRCSPMKGHSHVYWYRQLPEEGLKFMVYLQKENIIDESGMPKERFSAEFPKEGPSILRIQQVVRGDSAAYFCASSPDSWAGYTFGSGTRLTVV.

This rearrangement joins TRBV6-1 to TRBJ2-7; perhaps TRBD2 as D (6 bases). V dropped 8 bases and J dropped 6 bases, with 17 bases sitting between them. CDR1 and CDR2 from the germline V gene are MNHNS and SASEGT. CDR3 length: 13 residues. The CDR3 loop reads CASRIQEGGEQYF. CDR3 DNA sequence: TGTGCCAGCCGAATACAGGAGGGAGGCGAGCAGTACTTC.